A single sample is the source of the 25 T cell receptor beta chains below, sequenced in a study of T cell changes during pregnancy in multiple sclerosis. TCRdb keeps only in-frame clones here, not all; method: immunoSEQ multiplex PCR. The sample holds roughly 40,000 clones, 92% seen once. Source: CD4+ T cells from peripheral blood mononuclear cells, taken before pregnancy. The receptors come from a female donor with multiple sclerosis, enrolled in a pregnancy study.

V and J are TRBV28 and TRBJ2-1, with 7 bases that match TRBD2. CDR1 and CDR2 from the germline V gene are MDHEN and SYDVKM. V shed 1 base and J 5 bases; nucleotides not matched to a gene: 26. This CDR3 spans 22 amino acids. CDR3 DNA: TGTGCCAGCAGTTTATTCGCCGTCTCTTCGGGAGGCCGCCTTCACCTTAACAATGAGCAGTTCTTC. This translates into CASSLFAVSSGGRLHLNNEQFF.

The J gene is TRBJ2-5, the V gene TRBV7-2; D is possibly TRBD1 (5 bases). Germline V gives CDR1 SGHTA, CDR2 FQGNSA. Trimming pared 3 bases from V and 4 bases from J, leaving 6 bases between. The length of the CDR3 is 12 residues. In nucleotides, the CDR3 is TGTGCCAGCAGCTTGGGGCGAGAGACCCAGTACTTC. Translation gives CASSLGRETQYF.

This clone was picked up a small number of times. The genes are TRBV7-6 and TRBJ2-1; TRBD2 is a possible D gene (6 bases). This CDR3 spans 11 amino acids. The V end was cut by 5 bases, the J end by 9 bases, with 8 bases between. The germline V gene has CDR1 SGHVS and CDR2 FNYEAQ. The CDR3 is CASSRLGEQFF. The CDR3 coding sequence is TGTGCCAGCAGCAGACTAGGTGAGCAGTTCTTC.

This clone was recorded a few times. The rearrangement uses TRBV18 and TRBJ2-7, with D possibly being TRBD1 (6 bases). Trimming shortened V by 4 bases and J by 6 bases, and 19 bases separated the two germline ends. Germline V gene data show CDR1 as KGHSH and CDR2 as LQKENI. This CDR3 spans 15 amino acids. The CDR3 bases are TGTGCCAGCTCACTTAACAGACAGGCTATCGGCGAGCAGTACTTC. Protein sequence: CASSLNRQAIGEQYF.

This chain connects TRBV7-2 to TRBJ2-6, with D maybe TRBD2 (5 bases). The CDR3 is 17 residues long. Germline lookup yields CDR1 SGHTA and CDR2 FQGNSA. V was trimmed by 0 bases and J by 0 bases, leaving 9 bases between them. For the CDR3, the DNA is TGTGCCAGCAGCTTAGCGCGAGGAGGCTCTGGGGCCAACGTCCTGACTTTC. The encoded protein is CASSLARGGSGANVLTF. The whole variable domain, remainder taken from reference TRBV7-2 and TRBJ2-6, is GAGVSQSPSNKVTEKGKDVELRCDPISGHTALYWYRQSLGQGLEFLIYFQGNSAPDKSGLPSDRFSAERTGGSVSTLTIQRTQQEDSAVYLCASSLARGGSGANVLTFGAGSRLTVL.

This clone was observed a single time. The chain has TRBV7-9 and TRBJ2-3; 8 bases are a match to TRBD2. The CDR3 spans 19 residues. CDR1 is SEHNR, CDR2 FQNEAQ, per germline (reference sequence). Germline trimming cut 5 bases from V and 1 base from J; bases unmatched to any gene: 17. The DNA of the CDR3 is TGTGCCAGCAGCCTTAACCTGGCTGGACTAGCCAGCCGCACAGATACGCAGTATTTT. This encodes CASSLNLAGLASRTDTQYF.

The chain joins TRBV19 to TRBJ1-2, with D unclear. This CDR3 region has 14 residues. V was pared by 3 bases and J by 7 bases, with 15 bases between. The germline V gene encodes CDR1 LNHDA and CDR2 SQIVND (reference sequence). This CDR3 reads CASSIYGREGGYTF. DNA of the CDR3: TGTGCCAGTAGTATCTATGGGCGAGAAGGTGGCTACACCTTC.

This chain links TRBV7-2 with TRBJ2-1, with 7 bases matching TRBD2. Germline CDR1 SGHTA, CDR2 FQGNSA. J lost 8 bases, V lost 3 bases, and 10 bases had no gene match. This CDR3 is built from 15 residues. The CDR3 loop reads CASSFLRTRSDEQFF. In DNA form, the CDR3 reads TGTGCCAGCAGCTTTCTGAGGACTAGGTCCGATGAGCAGTTCTTC.

The genes are TRBV28 and TRBJ2-5; 7 bases are shared with TRBD1. Trimming took 3 bases from V and 2 from J; bases not matched to a gene: 15. There are 18 residues in the CDR3. Per the germline V gene, CDR1 is MDHEN and CDR2 is SYDVKM. The CDR3 bases are TGTGCCAGCAGTTTTGGGGGAACAGGGGAGTGGGGTCAAGAGACCCAGTACTTC. It translates to CASSFGGTGEWGQETQYF.

The chain combines TRBV14 with TRBJ1-1; TRBD1 agrees at 8 bases. The germline CDR1 and CDR2 sequences are SGHDN and FVKESK. The CDR3 is 20 amino acids. V shed 4 bases, J shed 0 bases, and the junction held 19 bases outside the gene matches. The CDR3 DNA sequence: TGTGCCAGCAGCCCTTTCAAGACAGGGGCAGGACAATCCCTGAACACTGAAGCTTTCTTT. Translated: CASSPFKTGAGQSLNTEAFF.

The gene calls are TRBV6-5 and TRBJ1-4; no definite D call. The CDR3 totals 14 residues. The V end lost 5 bases, the J end lost 0 bases, and 7 bases lay between the germline ends. Per germline, CDR1 MNHEY and CDR2 SVGAGI. The CDR3 sequence: CASSRQATNEKLFF. DNA for the CDR3: TGTGCCAGCAGTCGACAAGCAACTAATGAAAAACTGTTTTTT.

This chain joins TRBV4-1 and TRBJ2-5, with D perhaps TRBD1 (5 bases). Germline values: CDR1 MGHRA, CDR2 YSYEKL. Trimming took 4 bases from V and 1 from J, leaving 7 bases between them. This CDR3 region has 13 residues. CDR3 residues: CASSLTAQETQYF. CDR3 in DNA: TGCGCCAGCAGCCTGACAGCCCAAGAGACCCAGTACTTC.

This sequence joins TRBV5-4 and TRBJ2-7; D unclear. Germline assignment: CDR1 SGHNT and CDR2 YYREEE (reference sequence). Trimming stripped 4 bases from V and 7 bases from J, with 18 bases between. The CDR3 is 14 amino acids. The CDR3 loop is CASSARVAASEQYF. The CDR3, as DNA: TGTGCCAGCAGCGCCCGGGTCGCCGCTTCAGAGCAGTACTTC.

The chain has TRBV29-1 and TRBJ2-1, with 7 bases identical to TRBD2. Per germline, CDR1 SQVTM and CDR2 ANQGSEA. The CDR3 is made up of 10 amino acids. Trimming cost V 7 bases and J 6 bases; bases outside gene matches: 0. CDR3: CSGGGNEQFF. For the CDR3, the DNA is TGCAGCGGGGGGGGCAATGAGCAGTTCTTC.

The genes are TRBV5-6 and TRBJ1-2; TRBD1 might be the D (5 bases). V gave up 2 bases and J gave up 4 bases, with 9 bases separating them. CDR1 and CDR2 (germline): SGHDT, YYEEEE. CDR3 length equals 13 residues. CDR3 loop: CASSLRRGYGYTF. CDR3 nucleotide sequence: TGTGCCAGCAGCTTAAGGAGGGGCTATGGCTACACCTTC.

V usage is TRBV9 and J usage is TRBJ2-2, with D maybe TRBD1 (6 bases). Germline V lookup: CDR1 SGDLS, CDR2 YYNGEE. CDR3 length: 13 amino acids. Deletions cut 6 bases from V and 5 bases from J, with 11 bases between. CDR3: CASNRDQTGELFF. CDR3 DNA: TGTGCCAGCAACAGGGATCAGACCGGGGAGCTGTTTTTT.

This chain joins TRBV2 and TRBJ1-2, with TRBD1 as a possible D gene (6 bases). The CDR3 is made up of 15 amino acids. Germline CDR1 reads SNHLY; CDR2 reads FYNNEI. V dropped 3 bases and J dropped 7 bases, with 18 bases sitting between them. CDR3 amino acids: CASSEGGPRTFGYTF. The CDR3 DNA reads as TGTGCCAGCAGTGAGGGGGGGCCTCGAACTTTTGGCTACACCTTC.

The genes are TRBV19 and TRBJ1-5, with TRBD1 as a possible D gene (6 bases). The V and J ends lost 3 bases and 5 bases respectively, with 14 bases between them. Germline lookup yields CDR1 LNHDA and CDR2 SQIVND (reference sequence). The CDR3 has 15 amino acids. The CDR3 DNA is TGTGCCAGTAGTATTGGTCAGGGGTCGTATCAGCCCCAGCATTTT. It specifies CASSIGQGSYQPQHF.

The chain is built from TRBV21-1 and TRBJ2-1; TRBD2, as called in the table, went unchecked against the DNA. TRBV21-1 is flagged as a pseudogene. The CDR3 sequence is 15 residues long. The chain's CDR3 is CASNKGGRGYNEQFF. CDR3 DNA: TGTGCCAGCAACAAAGGCGGGAGGGGCTACAATGAGCAGTTCTTC.

The rearrangement uses TRBV5-1 and TRBJ1-1; D uncertain. Germline values: CDR1 SGHRS, CDR2 YFSETQ. The CDR3 is 15 residues long. V was shortened by 4 bases and J by 4 bases, with 17 bases between the two germline ends. CDR3 loop: CASSPEVVGSTEAFF. The CDR3 nucleotides read TGCGCCAGCAGCCCGGAGGTGGTTGGGAGCACTGAAGCTTTCTTT.

The chain carries TRBV18 and TRBJ2-5, with D possibly TRBD1 on 6 matching bases. Trimming removed 2 bases from V and 0 bases from J, with 10 bases in between. The germline V gene encodes CDR1 KGHSH and CDR2 LQKENI. This CDR3 comprises 15 residues. CDR3 loop: CASSPVGANQETQYF. In DNA form, the CDR3 reads TGTGCCAGCTCACCAGTGGGGGCAAACCAAGAGACCCAGTACTTC. The variable domain in full, with the rest retrieved from reference TRBV18 and TRBJ2-5, is NAGVMQNPRHLVRRRGQEARLRCSPMKGHSHVYWYRQLPEEGLKFMVYLQKENIIDESGMPKERFSAEFPKEGPSILRIQQVVRGDSAAYFCASSPVGANQETQYFGPGTRLLVL.

V and J are TRBV28 and TRBJ2-6; TRBD1 is a possible D gene (5 bases). Germline CDR1 MDHEN, CDR2 SYDVKM. This CDR3 region has 18 residues. V was shortened by 1 base and J by 0 bases, with 13 bases between the two germline ends. The DNA of the CDR3 is TGTGCCAGCAGTTTATCGAGGACACGACACTCTGGGGCCAACGTCCTGACTTTC. Amino acid sequence: CASSLSRTRHSGANVLTF. The variable domain in full, completed from reference TRBV28 and TRBJ2-6, reads DVKVTQSSRYLVKRTGEKVFLECVQDMDHENMFWYRQDPGLGLRLIYFSYDVKMKEKGDIPEGYSVSREKKERFSLILESASTNQTSMYLCASSLSRTRHSGANVLTFGAGSRLTVL.

The chain links TRBV19 to TRBJ2-6, with 10 positions matching TRBD2. This CDR3 contains 16 residues. V gave up 7 bases and J gave up 4 bases; unmatched junction bases: 7. Germline V gene sequence: CDR1 LNHDA, CDR2 SQIVND (reference sequence). CDR3 region: CASTASGSPGANVLTF. DNA for the CDR3: TGTGCCAGTACCGCTAGCGGGAGTCCCGGGGCCAACGTCCTGACTTTC.

The V call is TRBV28, the J call TRBJ1-2, with 9 bases identical to TRBD1. The CDR3 consists of 15 residues. The trim removed 1 base at V and 7 bases at J, leaving 7 bases unmatched. Germline-derived CDR1 and CDR2 are MDHEN and SYDVKM. CDR3 nucleotides: TGTGCCAGCAGTTTATTCGGGACAGGGTCTTCTGGCTACACCTTC. Protein sequence: CASSLFGTGSSGYTF.

The chain uses TRBV11-2 and TRBJ2-1, with 11 bases fitting TRBD2. Germline-derived CDR1 and CDR2 are SGHAT and FQNNGV. The V gene end was trimmed by 2 bases and the J gene end by 0 bases; junction bases not matched to a gene: 9. The CDR3 sequence is 19 residues long. CDR3 loop: CASSLSGTSGRSSYNEQFF. In DNA form, the CDR3 reads TGTGCCAGCAGCTTATCCGGGACTAGCGGTCGCAGCTCCTACAATGAGCAGTTCTTC.